This T cell receptor beta chain appears in the sequencing data of a study of T cell changes during pregnancy in multiple sclerosis. There are 13 residues in the CDR3. The J segment lost 6 bases and the V segment lost 9 bases, leaving 8 bases of the junction unmatched. Germline V CDR1 and CDR2: ENHRY, SYGVKD. Sequenced by immunoSEQ multiplex PCR; TCRdb stores in-frame clones only, minus some. The sample consists of approximately 63,000 clones, roughly 91% of them appearing once. Specimen: peripheral blood, collected after pregnancy. The chain combines TRBV10-3 with TRBJ2-3, with 8 bases lining up with TRBD1. The TCR sequence derives from a female donor in good health, enrolled as a control in a pregnancy study. The CDR3 loop is CAIKLTGADTQYF. The CDR3 nucleotides read TGTGCCATTAAATTGACAGGGGCGGATACGCAGTATTTT.